The 3 T cell receptor beta chains below come from one sample, sequenced in a study of shared clonotypes between healthy human individuals. Assay: immunoSEQ multiplex PCR; the TCRdb copy retains only in-frame clones and omits some. This table holds approximately 2,000,000 clones, roughly 90% found once. Sequenced sample: naive CD4+ T cells from PBMCs. The subset denotes: CD45RA+ positively selected. The receptors here all came from a man younger than 30 in good health. Some clones in this sample may be carry-over from other donors' samples.

The V and J genes are TRBV11-2 and TRBJ2-7; tentative D call: TRBD1 (5 bases). V dropped 5 bases and J dropped 8 bases, with 13 bases sitting between them. The CDR3 is made up of 12 amino acids. The germline CDR1 and CDR2 sequences are SGHAT and FQNNGV. DNA of the CDR3: TGTGCCAGCAGCGCATACAAGGGGAAGCAGTACTTC. Its protein is CASSAYKGKQYF.

The chain links TRBV5-1 to TRBJ1-2; D is unresolved. CDR3 length equals 15 residues. CDR1 and CDR2 (germline): SGHRS, YFSETQ. V was trimmed by 4 bases and J by 4 bases, leaving 17 bases between them. The CDR3 DNA reads TGCGCCAGCAGCCCCCCGGGGAGGTCGGTCTATGGCTACACCTTC. It specifies CASSPPGRSVYGYTF.

This clone showed up just once. The chain links TRBV6-6 to TRBJ2-5, with D hard to call. The DNA end lines up better with TRBJ2-7; the J call may be wrong. Germline V CDR1 and CDR2: MNHNY, SVGAGI (reference sequence). This CDR3 contains 14 residues. The CDR3 coding sequence is TGTGCCAGCAGTTACTACCCGAGCTCCTACGAGCAGTACTTC. Residues: CASSYYPSSYEQYF.